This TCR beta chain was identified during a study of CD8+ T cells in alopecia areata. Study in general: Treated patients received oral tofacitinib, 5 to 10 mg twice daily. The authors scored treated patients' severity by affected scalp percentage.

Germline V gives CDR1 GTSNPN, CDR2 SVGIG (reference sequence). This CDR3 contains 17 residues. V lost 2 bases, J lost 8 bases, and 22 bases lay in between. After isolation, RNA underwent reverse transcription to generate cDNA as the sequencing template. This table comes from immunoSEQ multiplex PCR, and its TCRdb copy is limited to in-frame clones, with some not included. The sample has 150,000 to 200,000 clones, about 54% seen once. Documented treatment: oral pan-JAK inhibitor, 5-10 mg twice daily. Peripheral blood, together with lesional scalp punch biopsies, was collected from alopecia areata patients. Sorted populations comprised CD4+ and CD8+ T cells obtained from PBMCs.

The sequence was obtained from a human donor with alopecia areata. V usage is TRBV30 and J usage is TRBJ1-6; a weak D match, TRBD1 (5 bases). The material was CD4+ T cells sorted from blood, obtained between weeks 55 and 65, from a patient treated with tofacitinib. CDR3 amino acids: CAWSLATLRAEDSPLHF. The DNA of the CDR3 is TGTGCCTGGAGTCTAGCAACCCTCAGGGCCGAAGATTCACCCCTCCACTTT.